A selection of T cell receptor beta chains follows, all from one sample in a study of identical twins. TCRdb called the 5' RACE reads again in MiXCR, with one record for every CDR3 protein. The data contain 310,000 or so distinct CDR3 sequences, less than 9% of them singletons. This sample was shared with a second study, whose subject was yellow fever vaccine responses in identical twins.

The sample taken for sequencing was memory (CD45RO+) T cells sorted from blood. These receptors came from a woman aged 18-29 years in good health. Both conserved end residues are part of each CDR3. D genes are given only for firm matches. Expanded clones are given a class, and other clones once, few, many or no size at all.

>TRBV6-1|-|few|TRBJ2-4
CASSPGRAVGITKNIQYF
TGTGCCAGCAGTCCGGGAAGGGCGGTGGGTATAACCAAAAACATTCAGTACTTC
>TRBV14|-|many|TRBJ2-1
CASSQGRGAYNEQFF
TGTGCCAGCAGCCAAGGCAGGGGGGCCTACAATGAGCAGTTCTTC
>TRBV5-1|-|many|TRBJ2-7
CASRKQETPSYEQYF
TGCGCCAGCAGGAAACAGGAAACGCCTTCCTACGAGCAGTACTTC
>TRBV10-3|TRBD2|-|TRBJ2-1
CAISGTLAGGLHEQFF
TGTGCCATCAGTGGGACTCTAGCGGGGGGGCTCCATGAGCAGTTCTTC
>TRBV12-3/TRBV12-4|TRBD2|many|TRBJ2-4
CASSRLAGNIQYF
TGTGCCAGCAGCCGACTAGCGGGTAACATTCAGTACTTC
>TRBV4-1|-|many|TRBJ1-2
CASSQELILGNYGYTF
TGCGCCAGCAGCCAAGAACTTATCTTGGGGAACTATGGCTACACCTTC
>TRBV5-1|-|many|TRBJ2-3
CASSLASQGGRSTDTQYF
TGCGCCAGCAGCTTGGCCTCACAGGGAGGTCGTAGCACAGATACGCAGTATTTT
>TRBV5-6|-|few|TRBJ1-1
CASSWLQANKDTEAFF
TGTGCCAGCAGCTGGCTACAGGCTAATAAGGACACTGAAGCTTTCTTT
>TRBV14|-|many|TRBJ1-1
CASSREQLPNTEAFF
TGTGCCAGCAGCCGAGAACAGCTTCCGAACACTGAAGCTTTCTTT
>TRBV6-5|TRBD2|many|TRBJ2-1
CASSLSGLADYNEQFF
TGTGCCAGCAGTTTATCGGGACTAGCGGACTACAATGAGCAGTTCTTC